The clone carrying this T cell receptor (beta chain) was picked up a small number of times. These data come from a study of blood T cell repertoires in COVID-19. Trimming stripped 6 bases from V and 2 bases from J, with 13 bases between. The CDR3 totals 14 residues. CDR1 MDHEN and CDR2 SYDVKM come from the germline V gene. Measured with immunoSEQ multiplex PCR; TCRdb has only the in-frame clones, and not every one. The sample carries over 130,000 clones, 60% to 85% recorded once. What was sequenced was peripheral blood. The chain combines TRBV28 with TRBJ1-2; D uncertain. This clonotype was sampled from a man aged 50 or older with acute or convalescent COVID-19. This CDR3 reads CASRSTGWNYGYTF. The CDR3 bases are TGTGCCAGCAGATCCACCGGGTGGAACTATGGCTACACCTTC.